This T cell receptor beta chain was retrieved from a study of OX40 agonist ivuxolimab in advanced cancers. At the level of the study: Three patients responded partially, comprising one with hepatocellular carcinoma and two with cutaneous melanoma.

Profiled with immunoSEQ multiplex PCR; TCRdb holds only in-frame clones, not every one. Seen here are around 86,000 clones, around 93% observed once, and the top ten hold 13% to 15%. Study-wide results and limits: CD4+ and CD8+ blood T cells expanded clonally by week 6 at 0.1 to 3.0 mg/kg.

J gave up 6 bases and V 4 bases, and 5 bases lay outside the gene matches. The CDR3 loop spans 14 amino acids. CDR1 and CDR2 from the germline V gene are SGHAT and FQNNGV. A word on this clone: Its antigen is unknown.

The sequenced sample was CD4+ or CD8+ T cells sorted from blood, obtained in a trial of the OX40 agonist ivuxolimab. This chain links TRBV11-2 with TRBJ2-1; the match to TRBD2 covers 8 bases. The sequence was obtained from an adult with an advanced solid tumor such as melanoma, head and neck, liver or kidney cancer. The CDR3 reads CASSSSGGPNEQFF. The CDR3 coding sequence is TGTGCCAGCAGCTCAAGCGGGGGACCCAATGAGCAGTTCTTC.